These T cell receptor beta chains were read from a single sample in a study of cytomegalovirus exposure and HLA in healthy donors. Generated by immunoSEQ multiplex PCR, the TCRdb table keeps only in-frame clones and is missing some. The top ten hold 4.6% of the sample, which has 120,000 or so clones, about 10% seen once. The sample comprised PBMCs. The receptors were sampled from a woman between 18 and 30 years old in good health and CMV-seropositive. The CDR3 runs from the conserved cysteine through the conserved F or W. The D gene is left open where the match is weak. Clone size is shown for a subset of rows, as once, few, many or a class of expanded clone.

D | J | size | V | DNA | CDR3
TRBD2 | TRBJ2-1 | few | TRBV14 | TGTGCCAGCAGCCAAATCGCGGGGGTCAACAATGAGCAGTTCTTC | CASSQIAGVNNEQFF
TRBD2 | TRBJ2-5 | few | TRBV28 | TGTGCCAGCACCCGGACTAGCGGGAGAAATTCGGAGACCCAGTACTTC | CASTRTSGRNSETQYF
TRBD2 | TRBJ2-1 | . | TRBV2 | TGTGCCAGCTGGGGTCTAGCGGGAGTTGACTATGAGCAGTTCTTC | CASWGLAGVDYEQFF
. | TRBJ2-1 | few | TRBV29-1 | TGCAGCTCTCGGGGGGCTGGCTCCTACAATGAGCAGTTCTTC | CSSRGAGSYNEQFF
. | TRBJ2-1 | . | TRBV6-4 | TGTGCCAGCAGTCTCGAGGCAAACAATGAGCAGTTCTTC | CASSLEANNEQFF
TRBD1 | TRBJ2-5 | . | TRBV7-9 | TGTGCCAGCAGCGGACTGGGGGACAGGGGGGAGACCCAGTACTTC | CASSGLGDRGETQYF
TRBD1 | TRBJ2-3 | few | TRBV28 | TGTGCCAGCAGCCCTCGACAGGGGGCCACAGATACGCAGTATTTT | CASSPRQGATDTQYF
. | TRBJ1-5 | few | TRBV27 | TGTGCCAGCAGTTTATCGAGGAGGGCGGCAGGAAATCAGCCCCAGCATTTT | CASSLSRRAAGNQPQHF
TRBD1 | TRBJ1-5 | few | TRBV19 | TGTGCCAGTAGTATTAAGGGGACAGGGAATCAGCCCCAGCATTTT | CASSIKGTGNQPQHF
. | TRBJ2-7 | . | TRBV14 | TGTGCCAGCAGCCGGGGAGAAAAGTACGAGCAGTACTTC | CASSRGEKYEQYF
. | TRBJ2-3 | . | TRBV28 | TGTGCCAGCAGCCCCTCTGGCACAGATACGCAGTATTTT | CASSPSGTDTQYF
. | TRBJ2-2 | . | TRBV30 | TGTGCCTCCTCCGGGTCCGGGGAGCTGTTTTTT | CASSGSGELFF
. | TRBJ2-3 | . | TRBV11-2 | TGTGCCAGCAGCCAAAGTCCCGGTGATACGCAGTATTTT | CASSQSPGDTQYF
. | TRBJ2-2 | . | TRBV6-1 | TGTGCCAGCAGGGAGACGGCGGAGGCCGGGGAGCTGTTTTTT | CASRETAEAGELFF
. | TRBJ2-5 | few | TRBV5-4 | TGTGCCAGCAGACTGGGGACATACCAAGGGACCCAGTACTTC | CASRLGTYQGTQYF
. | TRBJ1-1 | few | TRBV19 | TGTGCCAGTAGTATGACTTGGAACACTGAAGCTTTCTTT | CASSMTWNTEAFF
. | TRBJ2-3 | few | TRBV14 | TGTGCCAGCAGCCAAGTGGGCGGGTCGGATACGCAGTATTTT | CASSQVGGSDTQYF
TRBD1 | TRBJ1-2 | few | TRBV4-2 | TGTGCCAGCAGCCAAGAGGCTATAACAGGGGCCTCGCTTAACTATGGCTACACCTTC | CASSQEAITGASLNYGYTF
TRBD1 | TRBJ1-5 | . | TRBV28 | TGTGCCGGAAACAGGGGATACAATAGCAATCAGCCCCAGCATTTT | CAGNRGYNSNQPQHF
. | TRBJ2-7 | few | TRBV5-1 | TGCGCCAGCAGCGAAACCGGCGGCCCTTACGAGCAGTACTTC | CASSETGGPYEQYF
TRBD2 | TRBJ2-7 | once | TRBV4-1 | TGCGCCAGCAGCAAGACTAGCGGGGATTTCTACGAGCAGTACTTC | CASSKTSGDFYEQYF
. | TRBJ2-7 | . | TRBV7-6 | TGTGCCAGCAGCTTAGGTGCGGACTCCTACGAGCAGTACTTC | CASSLGADSYEQYF
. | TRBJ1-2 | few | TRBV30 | TGTGCCTGGAGTAGTCTTTTGGGCGGCTACACCTTC | CAWSSLLGGYTF
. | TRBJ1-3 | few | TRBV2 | TGTGCCAGCAGTGAAGCTCTAGGAGAGCCTAGAAACACCATATATTTT | CASSEALGEPRNTIYF
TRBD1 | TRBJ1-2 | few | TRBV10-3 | TGTGCCGTGGGGGACAGTACATATGGCTACACCTTC | CAVGDSTYGYTF
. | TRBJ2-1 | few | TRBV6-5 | TGTGCCAGCAGACCGGGCGTTGGGGGGAATGAGCAGTTCTTC | CASRPGVGGNEQFF
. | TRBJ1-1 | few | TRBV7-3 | TGTGCCAGCAGCTTAAGTAAGGCGGACACTGAAGCTTTCTTT | CASSLSKADTEAFF
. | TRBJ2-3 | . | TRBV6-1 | TGTGCCAGCAGGATACAGGGATTTCCAGATACGCAGTATTTT | CASRIQGFPDTQYF
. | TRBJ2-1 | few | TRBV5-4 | TGTGCCAGCAGCTTACCTAAAAGCGAGAATGAGCAGTTCTTC | CASSLPKSENEQFF
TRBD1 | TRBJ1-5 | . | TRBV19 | TGTGCCAGTAGTACAGGACAGGGAGCTGGTCAGCCCCAGCATTTT | CASSTGQGAGQPQHF
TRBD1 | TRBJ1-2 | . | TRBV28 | TGTGCCAGCAGTTTATTCAGGACAGGGACGGGCTACACCTTC | CASSLFRTGTGYTF